These 18 T cell receptor beta chains originate from one sample sequenced in a study of regulatory T cells in long-lasting Graves disease. HTBI primers from iRepertoire and Arm-PCR of CDR3 regions yielded the TCR beta libraries. TCRdb ran MiXCR on the multiplex PCR reads and lists one entry per CDR3 protein. The data show 300,000 to 350,000 distinct CDR3 sequences, with around 19% seen just once and roughly 29% held by the top ten. The time point is: persistent/refractory GD, antithyroid drugs over 5 years with positive TRAb. RNA from PBMCs was the source of the TCR library. Material: peripheral blood mononuclear cells (PBMCs), obtained when the disease was refractory, from a patient treated with antithyroid drugs. These receptors were obtained from a female donor with Graves disease.

The chain recombines TRBV4-1 with TRBJ2-3, with TRBD1 matching over 10 bases. After removal of 4 bases from V and 4 bases from J, the junction contained 14 bases not matched to a gene. The CDR3 loop spans 18 amino acids. The V gene's germline CDR1 is MGHRA and CDR2 YSYEKL. CDR3 loop: CASSRTTRTGGRSDTQYF. DNA of the CDR3: TGCGCCAGCAGCCGAACCACCCGGACAGGGGGGAGGTCAGATACGCAGTATTTT.

The chain links TRBV6-2 or TRBV6-3 to TRBJ1-6; 10 positions match TRBD1. The CDR3 has 15 amino acids. The germline CDR1 and CDR2 sequences are MNHEY and SVGEGT. Trimming at V came to 5 bases and at J to 6 bases, leaving 4 bases not matched to a gene. This chain's CDR3 is CASSRRTGGNSPLHF. The CDR3 bases are TGTGCCAGCAGTCGTCGGACAGGGGGTAATTCACCCCTCCACTTT.

The sample holds a few counts of this clonotype. This sequence joins TRBV6-1 and TRBJ2-7; D possibly corresponds to TRBD2 (6 bases). The CDR3 is made up of 15 amino acids. Between the trimmed V and J ends, which lost 6 bases and 3 bases, there was a span of 18 bases. Germline values: CDR1 MNHNS, CDR2 SASEGT. The CDR3 region is CASSGGFEVGYEQYF. For the CDR3, the DNA is TGTGCCAGCAGCGGGGGATTCGAGGTCGGCTACGAGCAGTACTTC.

This clonotype was picked up many times. The rearrangement uses TRBV11-2 and TRBJ2-7, with TRBD2 matching over 11 bases. Trimming cost V 6 bases and J 4 bases; bases outside gene matches: 5. CDR3 length: 14 residues. From germline, CDR1 is SGHAT and CDR2 FQNNGV. For the CDR3, the DNA is TGTGCCAGCAGTCCCACTAGCGGGAGATACGAGCAGTACTTC. Amino acids: CASSPTSGRYEQYF.

The J gene is TRBJ1-1, the V gene TRBV5-6; D is undetermined. Trimming shortened V by 4 bases and J by 2 bases, and 21 bases separated the two germline ends. Germline V CDR1 and CDR2: SGHDT, YYEEEE. This CDR3 comprises 17 residues. The CDR3 bases are TGTGCCAGCAGCCAGGTGAGGGTTTGGAGAGGAAACACTGAAGCTTTCTTT. Protein product: CASSQVRVWRGNTEAFF.

This clonotype was seen a handful of times. The V gene is TRBV2, the J gene TRBJ1-4; the match to TRBD1 covers 8 bases. The CDR3 length is 14 residues. Germline V gives CDR1 SNHLY, CDR2 FYNNEI. The trim removed 8 bases at V and 5 bases at J, leaving 7 bases unmatched. The CDR3 loop is CASAPGQENEKLFF. DNA for the CDR3: TGTGCCAGCGCCCCGGGACAGGAAAATGAAAAACTGTTTTTT.

In its sample, this clonotype was seen many times. The J gene is TRBJ1-2, the V gene TRBV6-5; D perhaps matches TRBD1 (6 bases). Trimming cost V 2 bases and J 4 bases, with 14 bases left between them. Germline V gene lookup returns CDR1 MNHEY and CDR2 SVGAGI. CDR3 length: 15 residues. The CDR3 here is CASSYRDTGTYGYTF. The CDR3 DNA reads as TGTGCCAGCAGTTACCGAGATACAGGGACCTATGGCTACACCTTC.

In this sample, this clonotype turned up many times. V gene TRBV15 combines with J gene TRBJ2-5; 9 bases align to TRBD1. This CDR3 has 14 amino acids. Germline CDR1 LNHNV, CDR2 YYDKDF (reference sequence). Trimming removed 6 bases from V and 2 bases from J; junction bases left unmatched: 4. CDR3 protein: CATSRDRAQETQYF. For the CDR3, the DNA is TGTGCCACCAGTAGGGACAGGGCGCAAGAGACCCAGTACTTC.

The gene calls are TRBV6-2 or TRBV6-3 and TRBJ2-7, with D maybe TRBD2 (5 bases). Germline CDR1 is MNHEY and CDR2 is SVGEGT. V was pared by 7 bases and J by 0 bases, with 13 bases between. CDR3 size: 14 residues. DNA of the CDR3: TGTGCCAGCATCGGACTGTCCCGCTCCTACGAGCAGTACTTC. Protein product: CASIGLSRSYEQYF.

The V gene is TRBV7-8, the J gene TRBJ2-7; D ambiguous. There are 15 residues in the CDR3. The V and J ends lost 1 base and 1 base respectively, with 11 bases between them. Germline V gene lookup returns CDR1 SGHVS and CDR2 FQNEAQ. In nucleotides, the CDR3 is TGTGCCAGCAGCTTAGACCGACCCGGGTCCTACGAGCAGTACTTC. Translated, it gives CASSLDRPGSYEQYF.

This clonotype has ten or more counts. The chain uses TRBV3-1 and TRBJ2-4, with TRBD2 identical over 7 bases. Germline V gene data show CDR1 as LGHDT and CDR2 as YNNKEL (reference sequence). J lost 4 bases, V lost 4 bases, and 16 bases had no gene match. CDR3 length: 18 amino acids. CDR3 in DNA: TGTGCCAGCAGCCTCGCATTAGGTGTCGGGAGGCCGAAAAACATTCAGTACTTC. It yields the protein CASSLALGVGRPKNIQYF.

In its sample, this clonotype was seen many times. The germline gene is not matched at one end of the junction; a read error may be the cause. The chain is built from TRBV3-1 and TRBJ2-5; 7 bases are a match to TRBD1. The CDR3 has 16 amino acids. The germline V gene has CDR1 LGHDT and CDR2 YNNKEL (reference sequence). The CDR3 nucleotides are TGTGCCAGCAGCCGGCCGGGACAGAGAACCCAACAGACCCAGTACTTC. Its translation is CASSRPGQRTQQTQYF.

This clonotype was observed many times. The rearrangement joins TRBV9 to TRBJ1-2; 9 bases fit TRBD1. This CDR3 comprises 15 residues. Losses at the gene ends were 6 bases for V and 11 bases for J; bases not matched to a gene: 17. Germline-derived CDR1 and CDR2 are SGDLS and YYNGEE. The CDR3 here is CASNESPGGTGTYTF. Here the CDR3 DNA reads TGTGCCAGCAACGAAAGTCCCGGGGGGACAGGGACTTACACCTTC.

This clonotype was counted a few times. This chain connects TRBV6-1 to TRBJ1-2; the D gene is possibly TRBD1 (6 bases). The CDR3 is made up of 15 amino acids. Between the trimmed V and J ends, which lost 6 bases and 4 bases, there was a span of 18 bases. Germline V gene data show CDR1 as MNHNS and CDR2 as SASEGT. For the CDR3, the DNA is TGTGCCAGCAGCAACAGAGAGGGGGTCAGCTATGGCTACACCTTC. Its translation is CASSNREGVSYGYTF.

The rearrangement uses TRBV7-9 and TRBJ1-2; 12 bases agree with TRBD1. The germline gives CDR1 SEHNR, CDR2 FQNEAQ (reference sequence). CDR3 length: 15 residues. Germline trimming cut 3 bases from V and 7 bases from J; bases unmatched to any gene: 6. Here the CDR3 reads CASSLGQGARGGYTF. As DNA, the CDR3 is TGTGCCAGCAGCTTGGGACAGGGGGCGCGTGGTGGCTACACCTTC.

This chain connects TRBV20-1 to TRBJ2-5, with 9 bases that match TRBD1. This CDR3 spans 13 amino acids. V lost 6 bases and J lost 10; bases outside the gene matches: 12. Germline V gives CDR1 DFQATT, CDR2 SNEGSKA (reference sequence). CDR3 amino acids: CSANTGGQGNQYF. The CDR3 DNA reads as TGCAGTGCCAATACAGGGGGCCAAGGCAACCAGTACTTC.

There are a few counts of this clonotype. This chain joins TRBV7-2 and TRBJ2-1; D not resolved. Germline CDR1 and CDR2: SGHTA and FQGNSA. V gave up 4 bases and J gave up 0 bases, with 13 bases separating them. CDR3 length: 16 amino acids. The CDR3 DNA sequence: TGTGCCAGCAGCTCCTGGACCGGTAGCTCCTACAATGAGCAGTTCTTC. This codes for CASSSWTGSSYNEQFF.

This clonotype was detected ten times or more. V gene TRBV5-6 combines with J gene TRBJ1-1; TRBD1 is a possible D gene (5 bases). Germline V gives CDR1 SGHDT, CDR2 YYEEEE. Trimming cost V 4 bases and J 6 bases, with 13 bases left between them. The CDR3 extends over 13 amino acids. The CDR3 spells CASSGSGGPEAFF. The CDR3 nucleotides are TGTGCCAGCAGCGGTTCCGGGGGTCCTGAAGCTTTCTTT.